This T cell receptor (beta chain) was sequenced in a study of T-cell reconstitution after alpha-beta-depleted transplantation in children listed by TCRdb under 2016. With regard to the full study: Using TCR repertoire profiling, the study followed T-cell immune reconstitution in a quantitative way in children after TCRalphabeta/CD19-depleted allogeneic hematopoietic cell transplantation. What the work shows at the level of the full study, not this receptor alone: In some patients, the high TCRbeta diversity seen at day 60 was put down to recipient T cells and intrathymic progenitors that had survived conditioning. The apparently early recovery of alphabetaT-cell counts about two months after transplant reportedly depended on only several hundred rapidly expanded clones that came from non-depleted graft cells. Hyperexpanded clone frequencies declined over subsequent months; after one year, T-cell counts and TCRbeta diversity were mostly attributed to newly produced T cells.

The library relied on PCR. Sequencing used an Illumina HiSeq 2500. TCR library preparation used molecular barcoding, with unique molecular identifiers applied to normalize quantification of the TCRbeta repertoire. TCRdb took the public reads, trimmed them with fastp at Q25, ran MiXCR for clone calling and kept in-frame beta chains. Rows are combined by CDR3 protein, so each entry shows the most common genes and DNA. This sample gives about 420,000 distinct CDR3 sequences in total; roughly 15% of them show up just once. Together, the top ten hold roughly 29% of the sample. A word on this clonotype: Its antigen is unknown. Per-base quality was not reported, and no clone a single base away is much larger than it.

The CDR1 and CDR2 encoded by the germline V gene are ENHRY and SYGVKD. The junction shows trimming of 4 bases on V and 3 bases on J, and the gene matches do not reach 11 bases of it. The CDR3 numbers 16 residues from cysteine through phenylalanine. Left in the record is the CDR3 DNA by itself, 48 bases read in frame from the first base. This specimen's treatment or condition label, interpreted: allogeneic hematopoietic cell transplantation with graft depleted of TCRalphabeta T cells and CD19 B cells. Transplant recipients were children who received TCRalphabeta/CD19-depleted allogeneic hematopoietic cell grafts.

The clonotype originates from a boy under two years old who had a stem cell transplant for Wiskott-Aldrich syndrome, so the T cells may come from the graft donor. The source was PBMCs, mostly from graft donor cells, collected 360 days after TCRalphabeta/CD19-depleted stem cell transplant. The chain links TRBV10-3 with TRBJ2-7, and TRBD2 matches 8 of the central bases. The nucleotide sequence reads as follows: TGTGCCATCAGTGGCAACCCGGGAGGGACTAGCTACGAGCAGTACTTC. Translated, it gives CAISGNPGGTSYEQYF.